The 17 T cell receptor beta chains given below trace back to one sample, sequenced in a study of tumor and adjacent non-tumor tissue in lung cancer. The template was RNA from unsorted bulk tissue. Three rounds of nested PCR, following a modified ARM-PCR protocol, produced the TCRbeta library. TCRdb used MiXCR to reprocess the multiplex PCR reads, holding one entry per CDR3 protein. The table has under 150,000 distinct CDR3 sequences, approximately 64% seen once. The material sequenced was lung tumor tissue. The receptor source for this set is a man aged 60 to 69 with small cell lung cancer.

V is TRBV5-4 and J is TRBJ2-1, with 7 bases aligning to TRBD2. This CDR3 spans 14 amino acids. Trimming at V came to 4 bases and at J to 16 bases, leaving 17 bases not matched to a gene. CDR1 and CDR2 from the germline V gene are SGHNT and YYREEE (reference sequence). CDR3 protein: CASSLDWRGGDQFF. CDR3 in DNA: TGTGCCAGCAGCCTGGACTGGCGTGGGGGGGACCAATTCTTC.

The chain joins TRBV11-2 to TRBJ2-1; 12 positions match TRBD2. From germline, CDR1 is SGHAT and CDR2 FQNNGV. CDR3 size: 14 residues. V gave up 6 bases and J gave up 10 bases; unmatched junction bases: 7. CDR3 residues: CASRGTSGSDEQFF. The CDR3 nucleotides read TGTGCCAGCAGGGGGACTAGCGGGTCCGACGAGCAGTTCTTC.

This clonotype was detected once. This sequence may be a read error, since a much larger clone differs from it by one base. The rearrangement joins TRBV20-1 to TRBJ1-2, with TRBD1 matching over 10 bases. CDR3 length: 13 residues. Per germline, CDR1 DFQATT and CDR2 SNEGSKA (reference sequence). J gave up 9 bases and V 6 bases, and 10 bases lay outside the gene matches. The CDR3, as DNA: TGCAGTGCGGGGTCGGGACAGGGGCATCGCTACACCTTC. Translating gives CSAGSGQGHRYTF.

The J gene is TRBJ1-2, the V gene TRBV5-1; TRBD1 is a possible D gene (6 bases). The germline V gene has CDR1 SGHRS and CDR2 YFSETQ. This CDR3 is 14 amino acids long. The ends were cut back, 0 bases at V and 4 bases at J, with 10 bases in the middle. CDR3 protein: CASSLEGGSYGYTF. CDR3 sequence (DNA): TGCGCCAGCAGCTTGGAGGGGGGAAGCTATGGCTACACCTTC.

Details on this clonotype: A much larger clone differs from this one at a single base, so this may be a read error. CDR3 in DNA: TGCAGTGTTAGGGACTTCCGGCGATATACAGATACGCAGTATTTT. This gives the protein CSVRDFRRYTDTQYF. This sequence joins TRBV20-1 and TRBJ2-3; the D gene is possibly TRBD2 (6 bases). CDR3 size: 15 residues. V was cut by 7 bases and J by 3 bases, with 20 bases left in between. From germline, CDR1 is DFQATT and CDR2 SNEGSKA (reference sequence).

This clonotype came up many times. The gene calls are TRBV6-6 and TRBJ1-1; D is unclear. The V end was cut by 3 bases, the J end by 4 bases, with 12 bases between. This CDR3 comprises 14 residues. Germline V lookup: CDR1 MNHNY, CDR2 SVGAGI (reference sequence). The DNA of the CDR3 is TGTGCCAGCAGTTATGAGGGATGGAGCACTGAAGCTTTCTTT. This codes for CASSYEGWSTEAFF.

This clonotype was detected many times. V is TRBV4-2 and J is TRBJ2-1; possible D gene TRBD2, 6 bases. This CDR3 has 18 residues. V was cut by 1 base and J by 2 bases, with 18 bases left in between. Germline assignment: CDR1 LGHNA and CDR2 YNFKEQ. As DNA, the CDR3 is TGTGCCAGCAGCCAAGTTCATGGGGTAGCGGAGGCCTACAATGAGCAGTTCTTC. It translates to CASSQVHGVAEAYNEQFF.

A single count supports this clonotype. The CDR3 carries no conserved terminal phenylalanine or tryptophan, so it likely arises from a read error. This chain connects TRBV11-2 to TRBJ2-1; D gene unclear. Germline CDR1 is SGHAT and CDR2 is FQNNGV. The CDR3 extends over 16 amino acids. The chain's CDR3 is CASCLDGRLSYNGQFS. The DNA of the CDR3 is TGTGCCAGCTGCTTAGACGGGCGGCTCTCCTACAATGGGCAGTTCTCC.

This clonotype is medium-sized by share. The genes are TRBV11-2 and TRBJ2-1; 14 bases line up with TRBD2. Germline V gene data show CDR1 as SGHAT and CDR2 as FQNNGV. The junction had 8 bases not matched to a gene; V was cut back by 5 bases and J by 8 bases. The CDR3 covers 16 residues. CDR3 bases: TGTGCCAGCAGCCCTAGACTAGCGGGAGGGCAATATGAGCAGTTCTTC. This encodes CASSPRLAGGQYEQFF.

This clonotype was counted once. Because it lacks the conserved phenylalanine or tryptophan at the end, this CDR3 is likely a read error. This sequence joins TRBV20-1 and TRBJ2-7; a weak D match, TRBD2 (6 bases). From germline, CDR1 is DFQATT and CDR2 SNEGSKA (reference sequence). The CDR3 is 13 amino acids. For the CDR3, the DNA is TGCAATGCGTATAGCGGTAGCCCCTACGAGCAGTACTCC. Protein: CNAYSGSPYEQYS.

This clonotype has a handful of counts. The V gene is TRBV7-9, the J gene TRBJ2-1; D is possibly TRBD2 (5 bases). The length of the CDR3 is 17 residues. The ends were cut back, 5 bases at V and 9 bases at J, with 26 bases in the middle. Germline CDR1 is SEHNR and CDR2 is FQNEAQ (reference sequence). The DNA for the CDR3 is TGTGCCAGCAGCCAGCTTTATTTGGAGGCCTATCCAGCTGAGCAGTTCTTC. It encodes CASSQLYLEAYPAEQFF.

For this clonotype: No conserved phenylalanine or tryptophan is present at the end of the CDR3, so a read error is the likely explanation. The J gene is TRBJ2-1, the V gene TRBV20-1, with TRBD2 identical over 10 bases. The V and J ends lost 5 bases and 6 bases, in that order; junction bases with no gene match: 13. The CDR3 extends over 16 amino acids. Germline V gene lookup returns CDR1 DFQATT and CDR2 SNEGSKA (reference sequence). CDR3 region: CSAHPLGLAALNEQFL. CDR3 nucleotide sequence: TGCAGTGCTCACCCCCTCGGACTAGCGGCCCTCAATGAGCAGTTCCTC.

V gene TRBV28 combines with J gene TRBJ2-7; D may be TRBD1 (5 bases). V shed 7 bases and J shed 1 base, with 17 bases lying between them. Germline lookup yields CDR1 MDHEN and CDR2 SYDVKM. This CDR3 has 15 amino acids. CDR3 amino acids: CASTSPSGLSYEQYF. The CDR3 DNA is TGTGCCAGCACCTCACCGTCAGGGCTGTCCTACGAGCAGTACTTC. The full variable domain, with the rest looked up from reference TRBV28 and TRBJ2-7, is DVKVTQSSRYLVKRTGEKVFLECVQDMDHENMFWYRQDPGLGLRLIYFSYDVKMKEKGDIPEGYSVSREKKERFSLILESASTNQTSMYLCASTSPSGLSYEQYFGPGTRLTVT.

Concerning this clonotype: The junction shows a germline mismatch at one end, possibly a read error. The chain recombines TRBV5-1 with TRBJ2-7; a possible D gene is TRBD2 (6 bases). The CDR3 contains 13 residues. Germline CDR1 and CDR2: SGHRS and YFSETQ. CDR3 nucleotide sequence: TGCGCCAGAAGCTTAGCGGTATGCTACGAGCAGTACTTC. Protein sequence: CARSLAVCYEQYF.

The chain carries TRBV6-5 and TRBJ2-3; 7 bases map to TRBD1. Germline V gene data show CDR1 as MNHEY and CDR2 as SVGAGI. J lost 2 bases, V lost 7 bases, and 0 bases had no gene match. The CDR3 runs 12 residues. The CDR3 region is CASKGATDTQYF. CDR3 bases: TGTGCCAGCAAGGGGGCCACAGATACGCAGTATTTT.

This clonotype was seen many times. The chain joins TRBV12-3 or TRBV12-4 to TRBJ2-1; tentative D call: TRBD2 (5 bases). Trimming stripped 2 bases from V and 10 bases from J, with 15 bases between. The CDR3 is 14 amino acids. The CDR3 region is CASSLILARGEQFF. The CDR3, as DNA: TGTGCCAGCAGTTTAATATTAGCGCGAGGAGAGCAGTTCTTC.

This clonotype was recorded a few times. V gene TRBV10-2 combines with J gene TRBJ2-2; D not certain. With 0 bases removed from V and 6 bases from J, the gap between germline ends came to 2 bases. This CDR3 is built from 12 residues. Germline V gene data show CDR1 as WSHSY and CDR2 as SAAADI. The CDR3 here is CASSESPGELFF. DNA for the CDR3: TGCGCCAGCAGTGAGTCGCCCGGGGAGCTGTTTTTT.